What follows describes a single T cell receptor beta chain. The germline gives CDR1 SGHRS, CDR2 YFSETQ. This CDR3 has 16 residues. V was clipped by 4 bases and J by 5 bases; unmatched bases: 7. The sample belongs to a study of blood T cell repertoires in COVID-19. Whole-study context: Acute and convalescent COVID-19 specimens originated in the United States, Italy and Spain. T cells, B-cell-depleted T cells, or PBMCs supplied cDNA or gDNA.

As originally analysed: Quantification of nucleated cells was approximated via reference gene primer amplification. Libraries were prepared by immunoSEQ multiplex PCR; TCRdb keeps only in-frame clonotypes and omits some of them. The V and J calls and the clone size are those of that table, but D and trimming were determined from the DNA. The profile shows approximately 93,000 clones, about 87% of them singletons. The material sequenced was peripheral blood. The V and J genes are TRBV5-1 and TRBJ2-3, with 13 positions matching TRBD2. This receptor was obtained from a human donor in a cohort sampled during active COVID-19. DNA of the CDR3: TGCGCCAGCAGCACAACTAGCGGGAGGGCCAGAGATACGCAGTATTTT. This encodes CASSTTSGRARDTQYF.